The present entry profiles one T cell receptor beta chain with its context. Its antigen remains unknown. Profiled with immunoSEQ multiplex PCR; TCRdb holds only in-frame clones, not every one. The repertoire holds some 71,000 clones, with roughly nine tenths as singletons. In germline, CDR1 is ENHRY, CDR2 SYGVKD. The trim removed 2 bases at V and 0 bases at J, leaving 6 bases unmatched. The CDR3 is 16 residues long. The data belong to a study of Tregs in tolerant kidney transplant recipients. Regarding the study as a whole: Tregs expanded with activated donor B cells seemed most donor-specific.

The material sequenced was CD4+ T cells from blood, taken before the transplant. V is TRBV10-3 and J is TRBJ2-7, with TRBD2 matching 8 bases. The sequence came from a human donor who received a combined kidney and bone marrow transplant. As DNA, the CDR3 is TGTGCCATCAGTGAGCCGAGCGGGACTAGCTCCTACGAGCAGTACTTC. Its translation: CAISEPSGTSSYEQYF.